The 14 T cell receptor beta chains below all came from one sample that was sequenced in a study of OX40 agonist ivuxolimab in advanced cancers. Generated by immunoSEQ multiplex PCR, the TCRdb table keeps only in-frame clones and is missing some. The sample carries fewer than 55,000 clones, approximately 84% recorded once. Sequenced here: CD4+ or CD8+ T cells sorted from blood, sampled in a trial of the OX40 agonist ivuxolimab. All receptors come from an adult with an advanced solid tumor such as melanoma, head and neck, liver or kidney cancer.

The CDR3 protein is CASSYSFRRVNTEAFF. CDR3 DNA sequence: TGTGCCAGCAGTTACTCGTTTAGACGGGTGAACACTGAAGCTTTCTTT. The J gene is TRBJ1-1, the V gene TRBV6-5; no clear D gene. Per germline, CDR1 MNHEY and CDR2 SVGAGI. Trimming stripped 0 bases from V and 0 bases from J, with 11 bases between. The CDR3 runs to 16 residues.

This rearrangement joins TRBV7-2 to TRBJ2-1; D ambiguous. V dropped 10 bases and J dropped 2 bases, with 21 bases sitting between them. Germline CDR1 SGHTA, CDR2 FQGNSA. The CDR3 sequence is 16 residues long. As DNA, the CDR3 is TGTGCCATCAACTCCGGGCTTAGCTCCCCCTACAATGAGCAGTTCTTC. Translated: CAINSGLSSPYNEQFF.

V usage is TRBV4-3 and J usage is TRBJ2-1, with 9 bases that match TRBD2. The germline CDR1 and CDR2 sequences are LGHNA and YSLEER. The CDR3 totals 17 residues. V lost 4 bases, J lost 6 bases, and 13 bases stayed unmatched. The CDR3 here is CASSLQRRAGGVNEQFF. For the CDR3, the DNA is TGCGCCAGCAGCCTTCAAAGGAGGGCGGGAGGGGTCAATGAGCAGTTCTTC.

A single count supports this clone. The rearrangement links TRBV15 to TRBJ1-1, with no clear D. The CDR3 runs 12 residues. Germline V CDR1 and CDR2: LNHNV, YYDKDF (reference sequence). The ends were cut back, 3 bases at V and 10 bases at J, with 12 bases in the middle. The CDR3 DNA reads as TGTGCCACCAGCAGCCGACCCGAGGGAGCTTTCTTT. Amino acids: CATSSRPEGAFF.

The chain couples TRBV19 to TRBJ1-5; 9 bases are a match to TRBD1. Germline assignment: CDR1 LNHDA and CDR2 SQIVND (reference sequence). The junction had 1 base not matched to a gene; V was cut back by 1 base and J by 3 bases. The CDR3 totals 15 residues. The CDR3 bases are TGTGCCAGTAGTATAGGGGACAGGGACAATCAGCCCCAGCATTTT. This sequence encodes CASSIGDRDNQPQHF.

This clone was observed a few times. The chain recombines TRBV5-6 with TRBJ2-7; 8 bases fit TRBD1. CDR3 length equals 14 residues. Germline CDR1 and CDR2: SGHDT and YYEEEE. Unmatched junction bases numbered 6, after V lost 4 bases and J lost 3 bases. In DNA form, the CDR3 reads TGTGCCAGCAGCCCTGGGACAGGATACTACGAGCAGTACTTC. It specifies CASSPGTGYYEQYF.

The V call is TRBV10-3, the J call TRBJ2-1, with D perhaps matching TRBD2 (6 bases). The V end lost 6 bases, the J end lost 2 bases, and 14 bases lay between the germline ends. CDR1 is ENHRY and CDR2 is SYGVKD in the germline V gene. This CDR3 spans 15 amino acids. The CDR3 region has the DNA TGTGCCATCAGCTCGGGGGATGTCGCCTACAATGAGCAGTTCTTC. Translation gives CAISSGDVAYNEQFF.

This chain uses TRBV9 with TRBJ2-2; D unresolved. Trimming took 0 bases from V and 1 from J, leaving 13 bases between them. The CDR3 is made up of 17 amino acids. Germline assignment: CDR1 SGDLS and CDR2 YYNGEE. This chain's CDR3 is CASSVVGRLMNTGELFF. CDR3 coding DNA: TGTGCCAGCAGCGTAGTTGGTAGACTGATGAACACCGGGGAGCTGTTTTTT.

In DNA form, the CDR3 reads TGTGCCAGCAGTGGAGGGGGCCTTAATGAAAAACTGTTTTTT. Protein sequence: CASSGGGLNEKLFF. The chain employs TRBV27 and TRBJ1-4; 7 bases fit TRBD1. V lost 5 bases and J lost 4; bases outside the gene matches: 4. The CDR3 loop spans 14 amino acids. Per germline, CDR1 MNHEY and CDR2 SMNVEV (reference sequence).

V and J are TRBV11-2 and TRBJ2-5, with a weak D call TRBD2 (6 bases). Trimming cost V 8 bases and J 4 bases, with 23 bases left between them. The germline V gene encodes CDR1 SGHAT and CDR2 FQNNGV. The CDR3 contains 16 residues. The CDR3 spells CASRDWKRVMGETQYF. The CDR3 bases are TGTGCCAGCCGCGATTGGAAGCGGGTTATGGGAGAGACCCAGTACTTC.

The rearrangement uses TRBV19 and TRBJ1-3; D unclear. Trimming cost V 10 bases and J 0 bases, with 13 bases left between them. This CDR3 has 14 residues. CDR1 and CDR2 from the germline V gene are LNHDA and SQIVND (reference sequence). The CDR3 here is CATSWGFSGNTIYF. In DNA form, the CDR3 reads TGTGCCACCTCTTGGGGATTCTCTGGAAACACCATATATTTT.

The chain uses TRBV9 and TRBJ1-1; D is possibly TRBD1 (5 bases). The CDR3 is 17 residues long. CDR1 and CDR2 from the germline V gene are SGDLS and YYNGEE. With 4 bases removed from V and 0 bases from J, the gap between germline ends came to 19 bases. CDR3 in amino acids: CASSPQIGAGLNTEAFF. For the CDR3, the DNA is TGTGCCAGCAGCCCCCAAATAGGGGCAGGGCTGAACACTGAAGCTTTCTTT.

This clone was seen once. The CDR3 spells CASTIAGGNYEQYF. The CDR3 coding sequence is TGTGCCAGCACCATTGCGGGGGGAAACTACGAGCAGTACTTC. The chain recombines TRBV5-4 with TRBJ2-7; TRBD2 agrees at 8 bases. Germline CDR1 SGHNT, CDR2 YYREEE (reference sequence). CDR3 length equals 14 residues. Trimming took 6 bases from V and 3 from J; bases not matched to a gene: 8.

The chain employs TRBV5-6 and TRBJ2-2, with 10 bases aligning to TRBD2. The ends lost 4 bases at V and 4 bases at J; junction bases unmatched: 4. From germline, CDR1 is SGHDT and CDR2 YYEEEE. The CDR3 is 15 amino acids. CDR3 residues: CASSTIAGGTGELFF. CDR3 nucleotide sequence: TGTGCCAGCAGCACCATAGCGGGAGGCACCGGGGAGCTGTTTTTT.